Presented here are 15 T cell receptor beta chains from one specimen sequenced in a study of blood T cell repertoires in COVID-19. The assay was immunoSEQ multiplex PCR, and TCRdb's table has in-frame clones only and misses some. The sample comprises over 100,000 clones, around nine tenths of which are singletons, and 15% to 20% rests with the top ten. The sequencing sample was made of peripheral blood. The receptors were sampled from a human donor with acute or convalescent COVID-19. The donor label of this sample is uncertain.

The chain combines TRBV19 with TRBJ2-1, with TRBD1 matching 8 bases. The CDR3 sequence is 13 residues long. With V trimmed by 3 bases and J by 8 bases, 3 bases remained unmatched. Germline V gene data show CDR1 as LNHDA and CDR2 as SQIVND (reference sequence). The CDR3 sequence: CASSIQGADEQFF. As DNA, the CDR3 is TGTGCCAGTAGTATCCAGGGGGCGGATGAGCAGTTCTTC.

The CDR3 region is CASSSGTGGSNEQFF. CDR3 nucleotides: TGTGCCAGTAGTAGCGGGACAGGGGGCTCGAATGAGCAGTTCTTC. The chain combines TRBV19 with TRBJ2-1; 12 bases match TRBD1. Germline V gives CDR1 LNHDA, CDR2 SQIVND (reference sequence). After removal of 4 bases from V and 7 bases from J, the junction contained 5 bases not matched to a gene. The CDR3 covers 15 residues.

This clone was seen a few times. The chain carries TRBV7-9 and TRBJ1-1, with D possibly matching TRBD1 (6 bases). This CDR3 comprises 14 residues. Germline CDR1 reads SEHNR; CDR2 reads FQNEAQ (reference sequence). With 3 bases removed from V and 3 bases from J, the gap between germline ends came to 11 bases. The CDR3 nucleotides are TGTGCCAGCAGCTTCATGGGGGCGGACACTGAAGCTTTCTTT. Its translation is CASSFMGADTEAFF.

J is TRBJ2-1 and V is TRBV7-3; TRBD1 matches 9 bases. Germline lookup yields CDR1 SGHTA and CDR2 FQGTGA. Trimming cost V 1 base and J 0 bases; bases outside gene matches: 10. This CDR3 contains 19 residues. The CDR3: CASSLMGTGYPSSYNEQFF. In DNA form, the CDR3 reads TGTGCCAGCAGCTTAATGGGGACAGGGTACCCCAGCTCCTACAATGAGCAGTTCTTC.

For this clone: This CDR3 is also generated by other DNA sequences in the sample. The gene calls are TRBV3-1 (or the pseudogene TRBV3-2) and TRBJ1-1; D gene ambiguous. The CDR3 loop spans 14 amino acids. Germline V gene lookup returns CDR1 LGHDT and CDR2 YNNKEL (reference sequence). V was shortened by 0 bases and J by 1 base, with 6 bases between the two germline ends. This CDR3 reads CASSQDAGNTEAFF. The CDR3 DNA is TGTGCCAGCAGCCAAGATGCAGGGAACACTGAAGCTTTCTTT.

The chain carries TRBV3-1 (or the pseudogene TRBV3-2) and TRBJ1-4, with 9 bases aligning to TRBD1. With 0 bases clipped from V and 3 bases from J, the junction kept 8 bases outside the gene matches. The CDR3 extends over 18 amino acids. The germline CDR1 and CDR2 sequences are LGHDT and YNNKEL (reference sequence). In DNA, the CDR3 is TGTGCCAGCAGCCAAGAGGAACAGGGGGCTGTTTCTAATGAAAAACTGTTTTTT. Its protein product is CASSQEEQGAVSNEKLFF.

Note on this clone: The sample carries other DNA sequences with the same CDR3. CDR3 sequence: CASSQGSQGNTEAFF. CDR3 in DNA: TGTGCCAGCAGCCAGGGTTCACAGGGTAATACTGAAGCTTTCTTT. The rearrangement links TRBV3-1 (or the pseudogene TRBV3-2) to TRBJ1-1; D may be TRBD1 (6 bases). Between the trimmed V and J ends, which lost 3 bases and 5 bases, there was a span of 16 bases. This CDR3 region has 15 residues. From germline, CDR1 is LGHDT and CDR2 YNNKEL (reference sequence).

The J gene is TRBJ2-1, the V gene TRBV24-1; 8 positions match TRBD1. The V segment lost 4 bases and the J segment 7 bases; nucleotides outside the gene matches: 8. The CDR3 totals 15 residues. Germline CDR1 reads KGHDR; CDR2 reads SFDVKD. The CDR3 is CATSDRTGLWNEQFF. The CDR3 region has the DNA TGTGCCACCAGTGACAGGACAGGGTTGTGGAATGAGCAGTTCTTC.

The V gene is TRBV19, the J gene TRBJ1-1; D remains unclear. Germline V CDR1 and CDR2: LNHDA, SQIVND (reference sequence). The CDR3 consists of 14 residues. The V and J ends lost 5 bases and 1 base respectively, with 11 bases between them. CDR3 in amino acids: CASSFKGGNTEAFF. The CDR3 DNA reads TGTGCCAGTAGTTTTAAGGGAGGGAACACTGAAGCTTTCTTT. Complete variable domain (other parts from reference TRBV19 and TRBJ1-1): DGGITQSPKYLFRKEGQNVTLSCEQNLNHDAMYWYRQDPGQGLRLIYYSQIVNDFQKGDIAEGYSVSREKKESFPLTVTSAQKNPTAFYLCASSFKGGNTEAFFGQGTRLTVV.

The chain carries TRBV5-1 and TRBJ2-2; TRBD2 aligns across 9 bases. The CDR3 is 15 amino acids. With V trimmed by 4 bases and J by 4 bases, 5 bases remained unmatched. Germline-derived CDR1 and CDR2 are SGHRS and YFSETQ. The CDR3 region has the DNA TGCGCCAGCAGCCCAATAGCGGGGGTCACCGGGGAGCTGTTTTTT. It is translated as CASSPIAGVTGELFF.

The rearrangement joins TRBV4-1 to TRBJ2-2; possibly TRBD2 for D (6 bases). Trimming pared 7 bases from V and 1 base from J, leaving 10 bases between. This CDR3 has 14 residues. The germline CDR1 and CDR2 sequences are MGHRA and YSYEKL. The CDR3, as DNA: TGCGCCAGCAAGCGGGCGATGAACACCGGGGAGCTGTTTTTT. This translates into CASKRAMNTGELFF.

This clone came up once. This chain connects TRBV6-5 to TRBJ2-2; the match to TRBD1 covers 10 bases. The germline CDR1 and CDR2 sequences are MNHEY and SVGAGI. Unmatched junction bases numbered 8, after V lost 7 bases and J lost 12 bases. This CDR3 region has 13 residues. CDR3 bases: TGTGCCAGCATCAAAAGGGACAGGGGTCAGCTGTTTTTT. Protein: CASIKRDRGQLFF.

CDR3 amino acids: CASSRRHGQGYTEAFF. DNA of the CDR3: TGTGCCAGCAGCCGACGTCATGGACAGGGTTACACTGAAGCTTTCTTT. V and J are TRBV14 and TRBJ1-1, with 8 positions matching TRBD1. J lost 3 bases, V lost 4 bases, and 10 bases had no gene match. The CDR3 contains 16 residues. Per the germline V gene, CDR1 is SGHDN and CDR2 is FVKESK.

V usage is TRBV30 and J usage is TRBJ1-2, with D possibly matching TRBD1 (5 bases). CDR3 size: 13 residues. V was cut by 3 bases and J by 4 bases, with 12 bases left in between. Per germline, CDR1 GTSNPN and CDR2 SVGIG (reference sequence). Here the CDR3 DNA reads TGTGCCTGGAGCCCTCTAGGGGCCTATGGCTACACCTTC. Translation: CAWSPLGAYGYTF.

A single count supports this clone. V usage is TRBV7-3 and J usage is TRBJ2-7; 12 nucleotides line up with TRBD1. This CDR3 has 14 amino acids. V shed 5 bases, J shed 7 bases, and the junction held 6 bases outside the gene matches. Germline CDR1 and CDR2: SGHTA and FQGTGA. CDR3 loop: CASSTGQGALEQYF. The CDR3 nucleotides are TGTGCCAGCAGCACGGGACAGGGGGCACTGGAGCAGTACTTC.